The rows below give T cell receptor beta chains drawn from one sample of a study of molecular identifiers for immune sequencing clone quantification. TCRdb recomputed calls from the PCR reads with MiXCR, one row per CDR3 protein. The repertoire holds over 550,000 distinct CDR3 sequences, about 25% seen once, with about 0.73% in the top ten. Sequencing was performed on naive CD8+ T cells from blood, with Jurkat cell RNA spiked in. These receptors were obtained from a human donor in good health. Some libraries in this study had Jurkat cell RNA spiked in. The CDR3 runs from the conserved cysteine through the conserved F or W. Each record gives: V gene, D gene, clone size, J gene, CDR3 DNA, CDR3 protein. D genes are given only for firm matches. Clone size is stated in some rows and not others, as once, few, many or a class when expanded.

TRBV24-1	TRBD2	-	TRBJ2-1	TGTGCCACCATCGGGGGGAATGAGCAGTTCTTC	CATIGGNEQFF
TRBV19	TRBD1	few	TRBJ2-3	TGTGCCAGCTCGTGGGGACAGGGTATAGATACGCAGTATTTT	CASSWGQGIDTQYF
TRBV7-9	-	many	TRBJ1-1	TGTGCCAGCAGCTTAGCGGTCACTGAAGCTTTCTTT	CASSLAVTEAFF
TRBV29-1	TRBD1	many	TRBJ1-1	TGCAGCGTTGAGACAGGGGCCACTGAAGCTTTCTTT	CSVETGATEAFF
TRBV24-1	-	few	TRBJ1-1	TGTGCCACCAGTGTCGGTTTCGGGGCTGAAGCTTTCTTT	CATSVGFGAEAFF
TRBV7-9	-	-	TRBJ2-5	TGTGCCAGCGGAGACCCGGGCCAACAAGAGACCCGGTACTTC	CASGDPGQQETRYF
TRBV12-3/TRBV12-4	-	-	TRBJ2-1	TGTGCCAGCAGTTCGGGGACCCCCTACGGGAATGAGCAGTTCTTC	CASSSGTPYGNEQFF
TRBV7-9	TRBD1	many	TRBJ1-1	TGTGCCAGCAGCCACGGACAGGGGGGATTTGGTGAAGCTTTCTTT	CASSHGQGGFGEAFF
TRBV7-9	-	many	TRBJ2-3	TGCGCCAGCAGCCCCTCCGGGACAGATACGCAGTATTTT	CASSPSGTDTQYF
TRBV20-1	-	many	TRBJ2-7	TGCAGTGCTAGGGACTTAAAGGCCTACGAGCAGTACTTC	CSARDLKAYEQYF
TRBV5-6	-	few	TRBJ2-2	TGTGCCAGCAGCTTTGGGACCTACACCGGGGAGCTGTTTTTT	CASSFGTYTGELFF
TRBV4-3	-	few	TRBJ1-2	TGCGCCAGCAGCCAAGATTGGGGGGATCGCTACACCTTC	CASSQDWGDRYTF
TRBV2	-	many	TRBJ1-4	TGTGCCAGCAGTGATATAATCCGCGATGAAAAACTGTTTTTT	CASSDIIRDEKLFF
TRBV7-2	TRBD2	few	TRBJ2-7	TGTGCCAGCAGCTTTGGGACTAGCGGAAGCTCCTACGAGCAGTACTTC	CASSFGTSGSSYEQYF
TRBV12-3/TRBV12-4	-	few	TRBJ2-3	TGTGCCAGCAGTATTGCGACGGGATCCACAGATACGCAGTATTTT	CASSIATGSTDTQYF
TRBV6-5	TRBD1	many	TRBJ1-1	TGTGCCAGCAGTTACTCCGGACAGGTGGGAGCTTTCTTT	CASSYSGQVGAFF
TRBV28	TRBD2	-	TRBJ2-7	TGTGCCAGCAGCGACCCGACAGGCTCTAGCGGGCTACCCTACGAGCAGTACTTC	CASSDPTGSSGLPYEQYF
TRBV5-4	-	-	TRBJ2-7	TGTGCCAGCAGCTTAAACCGGGAGAACTACGAGCAGTACTTC	CASSLNRENYEQYF
TRBV4-3	TRBD1	few	TRBJ1-1	TGCGCCAGCAGCCAAGGGGGGGTAGGACAGGGGTGGCGGGTGAACACTGAAGCTTTCTTT	CASSQGGVGQGWRVNTEAFF
TRBV27	TRBD2	few	TRBJ2-2	TGTGCCAGCAGTTTAAATCTAGCGGGAGGAATCGGGGAGCTGTTTTTT	CASSLNLAGGIGELFF
TRBV5-3	-	-	TRBJ2-3	TGTGCCGGCAGCCCCCCAGAGGCCCACACAGATACGCAGTATTTT	CAGSPPEAHTDTQYF
TRBV27	-	many	TRBJ2-3	TGTGCCAGCAGTTCCTATAGAGATACGCAGTATTTT	CASSSYRDTQYF
TRBV5-1	-	many	TRBJ1-5	TGCGCCAGCAGCCCCCTTTGGCAGCCCCAGCATTTT	CASSPLWQPQHF
TRBV19	-	-	TRBJ2-7	TGTGCCAGTAGTATTAACACTCTCTACGAGCAGTACTTC	CASSINTLYEQYF
TRBV4-3	-	few	TRBJ1-2	TGCGCCAGCAGCCCCTACGGGACCGACGGAGCGGAGTACTATGGCTACACCTTC	CASSPYGTDGAEYYGYTF
TRBV12-3/TRBV12-4	-	many	TRBJ2-1	TGTGCCAGCGGAGACTGGCGCAATGAGCAGTTCTTC	CASGDWRNEQFF
TRBV9	-	few	TRBJ1-1	TGTGCCAGCAGCGTAGGTGGTGGTTCGAACACTGAAGCTTTCTTT	CASSVGGGSNTEAFF
TRBV9	-	-	TRBJ2-3	TGTGCCAGCAGCGCAATAGCGGAAGGGCCAGATACGCAGTATTTT	CASSAIAEGPDTQYF
TRBV28	TRBD1	-	TRBJ2-7	TGTGCCAGCAGCCGTAAATGGGGACAGTACTCCTACGAGCAGTACTTC	CASSRKWGQYSYEQYF
TRBV9	-	many	TRBJ1-5	TGTGCCAGCAGCGTTGGAGGGTACGGCAATCAGCCCCAGCATTTT	CASSVGGYGNQPQHF
TRBV6-5	-	-	TRBJ1-1	TGTGCCGGCAGTCCCTCGGGGGGGCCCAACACTGAAGCTTTCTTT	CAGSPSGGPNTEAFF
TRBV5-8	TRBD1	-	TRBJ1-1	TGTGCCAGCAAAGGGGTCAGGGGGAGCACTGAAGCTTTCTTT	CASKGVRGSTEAFF
TRBV12-3/TRBV12-4	TRBD2	few	TRBJ2-1	TGTGCCAGCAGTCCCCGACAGGAGGGACTAGCGGGCAATTACAATGAGCAGTTCTTC	CASSPRQEGLAGNYNEQFF
TRBV12-3/TRBV12-4	TRBD1	many	TRBJ2-2	TGTGCCAGCAGTTCGACGGACAGGGCGAACACCGGGGAGCTGTTTTTT	CASSSTDRANTGELFF
TRBV4-3	TRBD2	-	TRBJ2-1	TGCGCCAGCAGCCAAAGTATAGCGGGGGGGGCCTACAATGAGCAGTTCTTC	CASSQSIAGGAYNEQFF
TRBV30	-	many	TRBJ2-7	TGTGCCTGGGACCCGGGGATTAGCGGCTACGAGCAGTACTTC	CAWDPGISGYEQYF
TRBV20-1	TRBD2	many	TRBJ2-2	TGCAGTGCTAGAGGACTAGCGGGAGTCATTGGCGGGGAGCTGTTTTTT	CSARGLAGVIGGELFF
TRBV7-2	TRBD2	many	TRBJ2-2	TGTGCCAGCAGCCCCCGGACTAGCGGGAGCGGGGAGCTGTTTTTT	CASSPRTSGSGELFF
TRBV9	-	many	TRBJ2-5	TGTGCCAGCAGCCTCCTCTCGAGCCCCCAAGAGACCCAGTACTTC	CASSLLSSPQETQYF
TRBV20-1	-	many	TRBJ2-7	TGCAGTGCTAGGAGCCACGACTCCTACGAGCAGTACTTC	CSARSHDSYEQYF
TRBV20-1	TRBD2	-	TRBJ2-7	TGCAGTGCTAAGACCTATAGCGGGGTCCGCTACGAGCAGCACTTC	CSAKTYSGVRYEQHF
TRBV27	-	many	TRBJ2-2	TGTGCCAGCAGTTTGTGGGGGCGGACGAACACCGGGGAGCTGTTTTTT	CASSLWGRTNTGELFF
TRBV18	-	many	TRBJ1-1	TGTGCCAGCTCACCACTGGCTTATCTTCCGGGTCTCGTGGACACTGAAGCTTTCTTT	CASSPLAYLPGLVDTEAFF
TRBV5-1	TRBD1	many	TRBJ2-3	TGCGCCAGCAGCTTGGTGGTCGGTGCAGGGGGCTTCACAGATACGCAGTATTTT	CASSLVVGAGGFTDTQYF
TRBV20-1	-	few	TRBJ1-3	TGCAGTGCTAGAGATTTGGGGGCTTCTGGAAACACCATATATTTT	CSARDLGASGNTIYF
TRBV5-6	-	few	TRBJ2-3	TGTGCCAGCAGGCCAATAGGGAGTCTCAGTGATACGCAGTATTTT	CASRPIGSLSDTQYF
TRBV19	-	few	TRBJ2-7	TGTGCCACCCGACCAGGGGGGGGCCTCTACGAGCAGTACTTC	CATRPGGGLYEQYF
TRBV30	-	few	TRBJ1-1	TGTGCCTGGAGTGGATCGGCCTACACTGAAGCTTTCTTT	CAWSGSAYTEAFF
TRBV4-1	TRBD2	-	TRBJ2-7	TGCGCCAGCAGCCCTTGGTCTAGCGGGGCGGTAACCTACGAGCAGTACTTC	CASSPWSSGAVTYEQYF
TRBV5-6	-	few	TRBJ1-2	TGTGCCAGCAGCTTGGCTGTGGGGCCGAACTATGGCTACACCTTC	CASSLAVGPNYGYTF
TRBV3-1	-	few	TRBJ2-3	TGTGCCAGCAGCCAAGATGCTTATAGGGGCCCAGATACGCAGTATTTT	CASSQDAYRGPDTQYF
TRBV5-6	-	-	TRBJ2-7	TGTGCCAGCAGCTTGGTAGGGACTGAAGGCTACGAGCAGTCCTTC	CASSLVGTEGYEQSF
TRBV2	-	many	TRBJ2-7	TGTGCCAGCAGTGTCCACGGAAACTACGAGCAGTACTTC	CASSVHGNYEQYF
TRBV6-1	-	-	TRBJ2-4	TGTGCCGGCGGAGCCCCGGGACACCAACTAGCCAAAAACATTCAGTACTTC	CAGGAPGHQLAKNIQYF
TRBV30	-	-	TRBJ1-2	TGTGCCTGGAGTGTACAGGTGGCATGGGTCCTCTATGGCTACACCTTC	CAWSVQVAWVLYGYTF